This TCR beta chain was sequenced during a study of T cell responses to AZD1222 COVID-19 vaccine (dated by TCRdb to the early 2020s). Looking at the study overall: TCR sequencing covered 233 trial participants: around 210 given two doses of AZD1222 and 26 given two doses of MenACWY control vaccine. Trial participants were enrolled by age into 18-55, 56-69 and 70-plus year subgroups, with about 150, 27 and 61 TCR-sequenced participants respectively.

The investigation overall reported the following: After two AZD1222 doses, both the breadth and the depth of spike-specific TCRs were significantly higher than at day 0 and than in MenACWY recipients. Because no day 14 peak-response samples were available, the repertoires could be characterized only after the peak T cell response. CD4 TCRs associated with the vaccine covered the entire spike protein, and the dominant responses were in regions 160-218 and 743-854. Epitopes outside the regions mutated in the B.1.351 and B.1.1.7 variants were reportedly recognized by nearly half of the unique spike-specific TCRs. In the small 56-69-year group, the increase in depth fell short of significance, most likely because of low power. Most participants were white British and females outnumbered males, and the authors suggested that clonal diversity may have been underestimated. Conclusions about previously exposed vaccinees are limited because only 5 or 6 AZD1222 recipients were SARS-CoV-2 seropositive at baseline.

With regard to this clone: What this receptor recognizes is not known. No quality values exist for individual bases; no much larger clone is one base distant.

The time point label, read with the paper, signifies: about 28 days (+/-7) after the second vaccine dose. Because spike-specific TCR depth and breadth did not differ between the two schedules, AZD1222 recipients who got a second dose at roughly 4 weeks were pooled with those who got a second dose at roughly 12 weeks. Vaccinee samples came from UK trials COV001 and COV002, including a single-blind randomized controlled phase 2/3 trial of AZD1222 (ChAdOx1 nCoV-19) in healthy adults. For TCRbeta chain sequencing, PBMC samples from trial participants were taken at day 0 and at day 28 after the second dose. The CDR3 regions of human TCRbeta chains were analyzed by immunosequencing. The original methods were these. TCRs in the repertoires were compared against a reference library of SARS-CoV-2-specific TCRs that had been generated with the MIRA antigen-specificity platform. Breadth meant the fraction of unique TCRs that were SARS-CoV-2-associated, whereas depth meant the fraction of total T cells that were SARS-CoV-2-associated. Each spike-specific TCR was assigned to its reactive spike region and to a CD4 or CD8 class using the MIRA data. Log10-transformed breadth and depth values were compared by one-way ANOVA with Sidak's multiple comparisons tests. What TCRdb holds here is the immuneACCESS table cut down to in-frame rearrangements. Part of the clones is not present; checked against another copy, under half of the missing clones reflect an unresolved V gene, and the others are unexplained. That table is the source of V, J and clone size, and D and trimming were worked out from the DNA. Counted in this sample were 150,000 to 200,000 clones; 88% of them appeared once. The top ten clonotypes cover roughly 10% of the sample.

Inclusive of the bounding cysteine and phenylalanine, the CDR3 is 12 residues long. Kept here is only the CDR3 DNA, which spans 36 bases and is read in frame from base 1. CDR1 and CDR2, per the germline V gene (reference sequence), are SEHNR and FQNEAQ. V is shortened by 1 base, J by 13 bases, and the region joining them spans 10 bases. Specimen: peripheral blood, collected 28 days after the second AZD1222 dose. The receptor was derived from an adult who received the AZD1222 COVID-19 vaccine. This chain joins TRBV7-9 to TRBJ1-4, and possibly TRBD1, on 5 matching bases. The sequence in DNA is TGTGCCAGCAGCTTAGGTCCGGGGGGACTGTTTTTT. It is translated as CASSLGPGGLFF.